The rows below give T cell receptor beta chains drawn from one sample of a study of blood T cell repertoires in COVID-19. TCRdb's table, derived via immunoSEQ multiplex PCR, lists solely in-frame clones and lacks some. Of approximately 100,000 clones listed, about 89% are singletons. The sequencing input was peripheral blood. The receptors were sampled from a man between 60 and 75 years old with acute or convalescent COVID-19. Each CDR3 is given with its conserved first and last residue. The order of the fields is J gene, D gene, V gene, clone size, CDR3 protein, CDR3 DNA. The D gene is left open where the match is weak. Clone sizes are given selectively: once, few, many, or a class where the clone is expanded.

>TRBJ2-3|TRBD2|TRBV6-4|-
CASSDYFGTSGRAVYSDTQYF
TGTGCCAGCAGTGACTATTTTGGGACTAGCGGGAGGGCCGTATACTCAGATACGCAGTATTTT
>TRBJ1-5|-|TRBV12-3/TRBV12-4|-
CASSLSVFQPQHF
TGTGCCAGCAGTTTATCAGTTTTCCAGCCCCAGCATTTT
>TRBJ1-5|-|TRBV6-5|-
CASRDPKTDNQPQHF
TGTGCCAGCAGGGACCCCAAGACAGACAATCAGCCCCAGCATTTT
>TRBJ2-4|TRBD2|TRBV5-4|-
CASSLDGGRDIQYF
TGTGCCAGCAGCTTGGACGGCGGGAGGGACATTCAGTACTTC
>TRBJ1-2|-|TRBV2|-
CASIGGGFYGYTF
TGTGCCAGTATAGGGGGGGGATTCTATGGCTACACCTTC
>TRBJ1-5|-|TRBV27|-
CASSLIGQPQHF
TGTGCCAGCAGTTTAATCGGGCAGCCCCAGCATTTT
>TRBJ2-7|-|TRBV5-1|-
CASSPGSPTQQYF
TGCGCCAGCAGCCCGGGATCCCCGACCCAGCAGTACTTC
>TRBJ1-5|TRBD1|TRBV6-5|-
CASVTGGVGQPQHF
TGTGCCAGCGTAACAGGGGGCGTGGGGCAGCCCCAGCATTTT
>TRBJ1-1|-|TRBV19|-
CASSKGYRVATEAFF
TGTGCCAGTAGTAAGGGGTACAGGGTGGCCACTGAAGCTTTCTTT
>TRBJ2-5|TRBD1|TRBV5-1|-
CASSLMAGTGLGETQYF
TGCGCCAGCAGCTTGATGGCCGGGACAGGGTTGGGGGAGACCCAGTACTTC
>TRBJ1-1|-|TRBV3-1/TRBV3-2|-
CASSQATGRAFF
TGTGCCAGCAGCCAAGCAACAGGGCGAGCTTTCTTT
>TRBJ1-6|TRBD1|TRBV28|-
CASSVRLGTGVKRPLHF
TGTGCCAGCAGCGTCCGCCTTGGGACAGGGGTAAAACGGCCCCTCCACTTT
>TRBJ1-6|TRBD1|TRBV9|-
CASSGGQTYNSPLHF
TGTGCCAGCAGCGGGGGACAGACTTATAATTCACCCCTCCACTTT
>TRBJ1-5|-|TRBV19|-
CANVRVLNQPQHF
TGTGCTAACGTCCGGGTCCTCAATCAGCCCCAGCATTTT
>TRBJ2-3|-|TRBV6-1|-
CASSEVGVVVSDTQYF
TGTGCCAGCAGTGAAGTAGGGGTAGTCGTGTCAGATACGCAGTATTTT
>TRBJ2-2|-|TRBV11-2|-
CASSLDPGRGELFF
TGTGCCAGCAGCTTAGATCCCGGCAGGGGGGAGCTGTTTTTT
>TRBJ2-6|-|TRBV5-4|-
CASSLGGAGANVLTF
TGTGCCAGCAGCTTGGGTGGGGCCGGGGCCAACGTCCTGACTTTC
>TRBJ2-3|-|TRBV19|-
CAVGQFVGSQSTQYF
TGTGCCGTAGGACAGTTCGTCGGGTCGCAGAGCACGCAGTATTTT
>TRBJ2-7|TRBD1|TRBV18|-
CASSSDRGYEQYF
TGTGCCAGCTCATCGGACAGGGGCTACGAGCAGTACTTC
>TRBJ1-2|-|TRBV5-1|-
CASSLAGDMNYGYTF
TGCGCCAGCAGCTTGGCAGGGGATATGAACTATGGCTACACCTTC
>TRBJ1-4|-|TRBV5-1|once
CASSRDTTNEKLFF
TGCGCCAGCAGCAGGGACACAACTAATGAAAAACTGTTTTTT
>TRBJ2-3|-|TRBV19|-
CASSQGVFGLPTGDTQYF
TGTGCCAGTAGTCAAGGGGTATTCGGACTACCCACCGGCGATACGCAGTATTTT
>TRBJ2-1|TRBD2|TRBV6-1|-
CASSEARGGRYSGSGDEQFF
TGTGCCAGCAGTGAAGCGCGGGGGGGCCGGTATAGCGGGAGTGGGGATGAGCAGTTCTTC
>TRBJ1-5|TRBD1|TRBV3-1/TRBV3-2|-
CASSQAPSTGRLGNQPQHF
TGTGCCAGCAGCCAAGCCCCTTCGACAGGGAGGTTGGGCAATCAGCCCCAGCATTTT
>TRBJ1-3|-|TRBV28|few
CASSVQKSSGNTIYF
TGTGCCAGCAGTGTACAGAAATCCTCTGGAAACACCATATATTTT
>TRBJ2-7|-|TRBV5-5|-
CASSSIYEQYF
TGTGCCAGCAGTTCCATCTACGAGCAGTACTTC
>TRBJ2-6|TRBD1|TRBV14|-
CASSLPGQGASGANVLTF
TGTGCCAGCAGCCTACCGGGACAGGGGGCTTCTGGGGCCAACGTCCTGACTTTC
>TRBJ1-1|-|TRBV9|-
CASSEGGTTEAFF
TGTGCCAGCAGCGAGGGCGGGACGACTGAAGCTTTCTTT
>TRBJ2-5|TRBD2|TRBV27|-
CASSLGGRGTQYF
TGTGCCAGCAGTTTAGGTGGGAGGGGGACCCAGTACTTC
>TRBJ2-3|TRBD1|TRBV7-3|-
CASSQDRGRTDTQYF
TGTGCCAGCAGCCAGGACAGGGGGCGTACAGATACGCAGTATTTT
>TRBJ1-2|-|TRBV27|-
CASSSRDFYGYTF
TGTGCCAGCAGTTCCAGGGACTTCTATGGCTACACCTTC
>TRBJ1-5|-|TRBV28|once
CASSLGGGGGGNQPQHF
TGTGCCAGCAGTCTGGGTGGTGGGGGGGGAGGCAATCAGCCCCAGCATTTT
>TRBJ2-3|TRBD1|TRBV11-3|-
CASSLRTGTDTQYF
TGTGCCAGCAGCCTTCGGACAGGGACAGATACGCAGTATTTT
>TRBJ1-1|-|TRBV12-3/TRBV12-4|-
CASSRQFGAFF
TGTGCCAGCAGCAGACAGTTCGGTGCTTTCTTT
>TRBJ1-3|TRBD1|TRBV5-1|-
CASSLGQGSSGNTIYF
TGCGCCAGCAGCTTGGGACAGGGATCCTCTGGAAACACCATATATTTT
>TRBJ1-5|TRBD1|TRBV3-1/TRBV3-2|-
CASSLGTGYQPQHF
TGTGCCAGCAGCCTCGGGACAGGGTATCAGCCCCAGCATTTT
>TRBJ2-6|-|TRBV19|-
CASSPPAAGANVLTF
TGTGCCAGTAGTCCTCCGGCGGCTGGGGCCAACGTCCTGACTTTC
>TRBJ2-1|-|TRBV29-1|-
CSVGQGNNEQFF
TGCAGCGTTGGGCAGGGGAATAATGAGCAGTTCTTC
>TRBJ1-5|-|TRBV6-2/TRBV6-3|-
CASSSRGGHQPQHF
TGTGCCAGCAGTTCCAGGGGCGGGCATCAGCCCCAGCATTTT
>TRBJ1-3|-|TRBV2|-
CASSGGLSNTIYF
TGTGCCAGTAGTGGGGGGCTGAGTAACACCATATATTTT
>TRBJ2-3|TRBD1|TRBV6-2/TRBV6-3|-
CASIPEIDRVKVTPSTDTQYF
TGTGCCAGCATCCCGGAGATCGACAGGGTTAAAGTCACTCCTAGCACAGATACGCAGTATTTT
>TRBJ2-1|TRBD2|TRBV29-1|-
CSVEGREGSYNEQFF
TGCAGCGTTGAGGGGCGGGAGGGCTCCTACAATGAGCAGTTCTTC
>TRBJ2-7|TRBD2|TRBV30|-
CAWSIRTSGVPYEQYF
TGTGCCTGGAGTATCCGGACTAGCGGGGTACCCTACGAGCAGTACTTC
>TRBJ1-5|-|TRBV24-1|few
CATSGTARGDNQPQHF
TGTGCCACCAGTGGGACAGCTAGAGGGGACAATCAGCCCCAGCATTTT
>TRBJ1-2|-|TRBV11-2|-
CASSSLGGADIDYGYTF
TGTGCCAGCAGCTCCCTAGGTGGCGCCGATATCGACTATGGCTACACCTTC
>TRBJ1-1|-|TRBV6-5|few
CASNRGALDTEAFF
TGTGCCAGCAATCGTGGGGCCCTGGACACTGAAGCTTTCTTT
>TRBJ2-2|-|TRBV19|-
CASSISGGSTGELFF
TGTGCCAGTAGTATATCTGGAGGGTCCACCGGGGAGCTGTTTTTT
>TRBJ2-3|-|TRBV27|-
CASSLTQSISTDTQYF
TGTGCCAGCAGTTTAACCCAGTCCATTAGCACAGATACGCAGTATTTT
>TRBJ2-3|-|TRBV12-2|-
CASRFLAGGSTDTQYF
TGTGCAAGTCGCTTCCTAGCGGGAGGGTCCACAGATACGCAGTATTTT
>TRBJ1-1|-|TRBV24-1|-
CATSARQGRLNTEAFF
TGTGCCACCAGTGCTCGGCAGGGAAGACTGAACACTGAAGCTTTCTTT
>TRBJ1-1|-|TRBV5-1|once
CASSASSVGATEAFF
TGCGCCAGCAGCGCCTCGTCCGTAGGGGCCACTGAAGCTTTCTTT
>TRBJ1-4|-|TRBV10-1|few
CASSESFPTDDEKLFF
TGCGCCAGCAGTGAGTCTTTTCCGACAGATGATGAAAAACTGTTTTTT
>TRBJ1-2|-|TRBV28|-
CATGSKGYTF
TGTGCCACAGGATCAAAGGGCTACACCTTC
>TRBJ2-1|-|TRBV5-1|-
CASSLVGATYNEQFF
TGCGCCAGCAGCTTGGTTGGAGCAACCTACAATGAGCAGTTCTTC